This T cell receptor (beta chain) emerged from a study of T cells in Graves' hyperthyroidism and ophthalmopathy. This CDR3 has 13 residues. V lost 10 bases to trimming and J lost 5 bases, with 17 bases between them. Germline V gene data show CDR1 as MDHEN and CDR2 as SYDVKM. A few counts support this clonotype. TCR beta CDR3 regions were amplified from RNA transcripts. Initially, a first-round RT-PCR of the TCR CDR3 employed the HTBI primer set. TCRdb reanalysed the multiplex PCR reads using MiXCR and keeps one entry per CDR3 protein. The data contain about 640,000 distinct CDR3 sequences, less than 25% of them singletons.

This receptor was obtained from a man aged 25-45 years with Graves' ophthalmopathy. The sequencing sample was made of blood. The rearrangement uses TRBV28 and TRBJ2-5, with a tentative D call TRBD2 (6 bases). This CDR3 is CATRDSFGETQYF. CDR3 nucleotides: TGTGCCACCCGGGACTCATTCGGGGAGACCCAGTACTTC.